This entry lists 26 T cell receptor beta chains sequenced from one sample in a study of shared clonotypes between healthy human individuals. Positive CCR7 selection of CD45RO-negative cells yielded the naive CD8 cells, and terminally differentiated effector memory CD45RA+ cells were excluded. Clones were read by immunoSEQ multiplex PCR, and TCRdb kept only the in-frame ones, dropping some. This sample has over 2 million clones, with about 95% found just once. Sequenced sample: naive CD8+ T cells sorted from blood. The receptors were gathered from a man between 18 and 29 years old in good health.

The chain uses TRBV19 and TRBJ2-7; tentative D call: TRBD2 (6 bases). Germline V gene data show CDR1 as LNHDA and CDR2 as SQIVND (reference sequence). This CDR3 spans 17 amino acids. V lost 2 bases to trimming and J lost 0 bases, with 17 bases between them. The chain's CDR3 is CASSIRSGAGSSYEQYF. The CDR3, as DNA: TGTGCCAGTAGTATAAGGTCGGGAGCGGGCTCCTCCTACGAGCAGTACTTC.

The gene calls are TRBV7-9 and TRBJ2-5; the D gene is possibly TRBD1 (6 bases). With 1 base removed from V and 4 bases from J, the gap between germline ends came to 19 bases. Germline V CDR1 and CDR2: SEHNR, FQNEAQ (reference sequence). This CDR3 comprises 17 residues. CDR3 residues: CASSLGSIGGLLETQYF. The CDR3 region has the DNA TGTGCCAGCAGCTTAGGAAGCATAGGGGGTCTGTTAGAGACCCAGTACTTC.

The chain uses TRBV27 and TRBJ2-7; the D gene is possibly TRBD2 (6 bases). The CDR3 length is 18 residues. Trimming cost V 2 bases and J 0 bases, with 20 bases left between them. Germline values: CDR1 MNHEY, CDR2 SMNVEV (reference sequence). CDR3 sequence: CASSLVHPGLGSSYEQYF. CDR3 coding DNA: TGTGCCAGCAGTTTAGTCCACCCGGGACTGGGGAGCTCCTACGAGCAGTACTTC.

V gene TRBV30 combines with J gene TRBJ2-7; no clear D gene. Germline V lookup: CDR1 GTSNPN, CDR2 SVGIG (reference sequence). Trimming shortened V by 4 bases and J by 6 bases, and 16 bases separated the two germline ends. The CDR3 spans 13 residues. This CDR3 is CAWTPDVPGEQYF. CDR3 DNA: TGTGCCTGGACCCCTGACGTTCCCGGCGAGCAGTACTTC.

The chain links TRBV7-9 to TRBJ2-7; tentatively, D is TRBD2 (6 bases). CDR3 size: 16 residues. From germline, CDR1 is SEHNR and CDR2 FQNEAQ (reference sequence). Deletions cut 5 bases from V and 2 bases from J, with 19 bases between. CDR3 DNA sequence: TGTGCCAGCAGCCACCCCTTGCGGGACGGAGCCTACGAGCAGTACTTC. It codes for CASSHPLRDGAYEQYF.

The chain couples TRBV6-7 to TRBJ2-7; TRBD2 matches 7 bases. TRBV6-7 is an ORF, and what it does is uncertain. This CDR3 has 15 residues. V was clipped by 2 bases and J by 1 base; unmatched bases: 5. CDR3 amino acids: CASSYRGGDSYEQYF. CDR3 nucleotide sequence: TGTGCCAGCAGTTACCGGGGAGGGGATTCCTACGAGCAGTACTTC.

A remark on this clone: Distinct nucleotide sequences in the sample also encode this CDR3. V and J are TRBV27 and TRBJ1-2; 8 bases line up with TRBD1. Germline loops: CDR1 MNHEY, CDR2 SMNVEV (reference sequence). The V gene end was trimmed by 6 bases and the J gene end by 8 bases; junction bases not matched to a gene: 11. The CDR3 runs to 14 residues. CDR3 nucleotides: TGTGCCAGCAGCTTACTAGGACAGGGTCAAGGCTACACCTTC. This sequence encodes CASSLLGQGQGYTF.

Comment on this clone: The junction shows a germline mismatch at one end, possibly a read error. The chain is built from TRBV7-7 and TRBJ2-7; TRBD1 matches at 8 bases. Germline-derived CDR1 and CDR2 are SSHAT and FNYEAQ (reference sequence). The CDR3 is 15 amino acids. The CDR3 sequence: CASSLAPGGLDEQYF. In DNA form, the CDR3 reads TGTGCTAGCAGCTTAGCCCCAGGGGGCCTGGACGAGCAGTACTTC.

This clone was seen once. The chain recombines TRBV2 with TRBJ2-2; 7 nucleotides align to TRBD1. V lost 1 base and J lost 6; bases outside the gene matches: 2. Germline V gene lookup returns CDR1 SNHLY and CDR2 FYNNEI. The CDR3 loop spans 14 amino acids. CDR3 in amino acids: CASSEGQGAGELFF. The DNA of the CDR3 is TGTGCCAGCAGTGAAGGACAGGGAGCCGGGGAGCTGTTTTTT.

The chain carries TRBV19 and TRBJ2-5; D is possibly TRBD2 (5 bases). Trimming cost V 6 bases and J 5 bases, with 13 bases left between them. The germline V gene has CDR1 LNHDA and CDR2 SQIVND (reference sequence). CDR3 length: 13 residues. The CDR3: CASRGDLRETQYF. The CDR3 region has the DNA TGTGCCAGTAGGGGAGATTTGAGGGAGACCCAGTACTTC.

The chain recombines TRBV28 with TRBJ2-3; TRBD2 matches at 9 bases. CDR3 length: 15 residues. The V gene end was trimmed by 4 bases and the J gene end by 6 bases; junction bases not matched to a gene: 8. Germline V gene sequence: CDR1 MDHEN, CDR2 SYDVKM. CDR3 loop: CASSSGLAGTDTQYF. DNA of the CDR3: TGTGCCAGCAGTTCGGGGCTAGCGGGGACGGATACGCAGTATTTT.

The J gene is TRBJ2-7, the V gene TRBV28; D is perhaps TRBD1 (6 bases). The CDR3 is 14 residues long. Germline CDR1 MDHEN, CDR2 SYDVKM. The V and J ends lost 6 bases and 1 base respectively, with 13 bases between them. CDR3 DNA: TGTGCCAGCAGAGATCAAGGGGGTTCCTACGAGCAGTACTTC. Translated, it gives CASRDQGGSYEQYF.

The V and J genes are TRBV9 and TRBJ2-7, with D tentatively TRBD1 (5 bases). Trimming took 0 bases from V and 5 from J, leaving 15 bases between them. The CDR3 sequence is 15 residues long. Germline V gene lookup returns CDR1 SGDLS and CDR2 YYNGEE. CDR3 region: CASSVGQPLTDEQYF. The CDR3 nucleotides are TGTGCCAGCAGCGTAGGACAGCCCCTCACGGACGAGCAGTACTTC. The full variable domain, its missing parts supplied by reference TRBV9 and TRBJ2-7, is DSGVTQTPKHLITATGQRVTLRCSPRSGDLSVYWYQQSLDQGLQFLIQYYNGEERAKGNILERFSAQQFPDLHSELNLSSLELGDSALYFCASSVGQPLTDEQYFGPGTRLTVT.

The V gene is TRBV5-8, the J gene TRBJ2-3; 8 bases agree with TRBD1. The J segment lost 2 bases and the V segment lost 4 bases, leaving 9 bases of the junction unmatched. Germline CDR1 reads SGHTS; CDR2 reads YDEGEE. This CDR3 comprises 16 residues. This chain's CDR3 is CASSPRTGRFTDTQYF. The CDR3 bases are TGTGCCAGCAGCCCCCGGACAGGGAGATTCACAGATACGCAGTATTTT. The full variable domain, completed using reference TRBV5-8 and TRBJ2-3, is EAGVTQSPTHLIKTRGQQATLRCSPISGHTSVYWYQQALGLGLQFLLWYDEGEERNRGNFPPRFSGRQFPNYSSELNVNALELEDSALYLCASSPRTGRFTDTQYFGPGTRLTVL.

The chain has TRBV29-1 and TRBJ2-7; D unresolved. V was trimmed by 4 bases and J by 2 bases, leaving 12 bases between them. Germline V gene data show CDR1 as SQVTM and CDR2 as ANQGSEA. CDR3 size: 13 residues. DNA of the CDR3: TGCAGCGTTGGAAACGGCCAGGCCTACGAGCAGTACTTC. Amino acid sequence: CSVGNGQAYEQYF.

This chain joins TRBV9 and TRBJ1-2, with D uncertain. Trimming shortened V by 3 bases and J by 6 bases, and 6 bases separated the two germline ends. This CDR3 has 11 residues. Germline V gene sequence: CDR1 SGDLS, CDR2 YYNGEE. The CDR3 reads CASSAADGYTF. The CDR3 DNA sequence: TGTGCCAGCAGCGCAGCAGATGGCTACACCTTC.

V usage is TRBV6-5 and J usage is TRBJ2-2; no clear D gene. Trimming took off 7 bases at V and 6 bases at J, with 9 bases between the two ends. Germline CDR1 reads MNHEY; CDR2 reads SVGAGI. This CDR3 has 12 residues. The CDR3 is CASTHAPGELFF. Written as DNA, the CDR3 is TGTGCCAGCACCCATGCTCCCGGGGAGCTGTTTTTT.

This chain joins TRBV7-2 and TRBJ2-1; 13 bases align to TRBD2. From germline, CDR1 is SGHTA and CDR2 FQGNSA. The CDR3 runs 18 residues. V trimming: 2 bases; J trimming: 9 bases; junction bases outside the gene matches: 13. CDR3 bases: TGTGCCAGCAGCTTAACTCGACTAGCGGGAGGCCCCCGGAGTGAGCAGTTCTTC. This codes for CASSLTRLAGGPRSEQFF. The full variable domain, in which reference TRBV7-2 and TRBJ2-1 provide the parts outside the CDR3, is GAGVSQSPSNKVTEKGKDVELRCDPISGHTALYWYRQSLGQGLEFLIYFQGNSAPDKSGLPSDRFSAERTGGSVSTLTIQRTQQEDSAVYLCASSLTRLAGGPRSEQFFGPGTRLTVL.

The count of this clone is one. The chain employs TRBV6-1 and TRBJ2-3; no definite D call. V was cut by 3 bases and J by 5 bases, with 12 bases left in between. The CDR3 runs 14 residues. Germline V lookup: CDR1 MNHNS, CDR2 SASEGT. This CDR3 reads CASSEGRLLDTQYF. For the CDR3, the DNA is TGTGCCAGCAGTGAGGGAAGACTCCTAGATACGCAGTATTTT.

The rearrangement links TRBV27 to TRBJ2-7, with TRBD1 matching over 10 bases. V gave up 6 bases and J gave up 0 bases; unmatched junction bases: 5. This CDR3 spans 15 amino acids. Germline CDR1 reads MNHEY; CDR2 reads SMNVEV (reference sequence). The CDR3 is CASSDRGQSSYEQYF. Written as DNA, the CDR3 is TGTGCCAGCAGCGACAGGGGGCAGAGCTCCTACGAGCAGTACTTC.

In this sample, this clone turned up once. The chain links TRBV4-1 to TRBJ1-2; TRBD1 might be the D (5 bases). The CDR3 spans 11 residues. Germline CDR1 is MGHRA and CDR2 is YSYEKL. The germline V and J ends were trimmed by 10 bases and 7 bases, with 13 bases remaining between them. The CDR3 region is CATGDFSGYTF. The DNA of the CDR3 is TGCGCCACTGGGGACTTCTCTGGCTACACCTTC.

The genes are TRBV9 and TRBJ2-7, with D maybe TRBD2 (5 bases). This CDR3 contains 15 residues. V lost 0 bases to trimming and J lost 4 bases, with 14 bases between them. CDR1 and CDR2 from the germline V gene are SGDLS and YYNGEE. For the CDR3, the DNA is TGTGCCAGCAGCGTAGTTCAGGTGGGAGAGTACGAGCAGTACTTC. Translating it yields CASSVVQVGEYEQYF. The full variable domain, completed using reference TRBV9 and TRBJ2-7, is DSGVTQTPKHLITATGQRVTLRCSPRSGDLSVYWYQQSLDQGLQFLIQYYNGEERAKGNILERFSAQQFPDLHSELNLSSLELGDSALYFCASSVVQVGEYEQYFGPGTRLTVT.

CDR3 DNA: TGTGCCAGCAGCCCCCATTCCCCTTCCTACGAGCAGTACTTC. It specifies CASSPHSPSYEQYF. This chain connects TRBV5-6 to TRBJ2-7; D remains ambiguous. V was shortened by 4 bases and J by 1 base, with 12 bases between the two germline ends. Germline assignment: CDR1 SGHDT and CDR2 YYEEEE. The CDR3 runs to 14 residues. Full variable domain (outside the CDR3, taken from reference TRBV5-6 and TRBJ2-7): DAGVTQSPTHLIKTRGQQVTLRCSPKSGHDTVSWYQQALGQGPQFIFQYYEEEERQRGNFPDRFSGHQFPNYSSELNVNALLLGDSALYLCASSPHSPSYEQYFGPGTRLTVT.

The J gene is TRBJ1-2, the V gene TRBV19, with D unclear. With 2 bases removed from V and 8 bases from J, the gap between germline ends came to 6 bases. CDR1 and CDR2 from the germline V gene are LNHDA and SQIVND (reference sequence). The CDR3 covers 11 residues. In DNA, the CDR3 is TGTGCCAGTAGTATACGAGTAGGCTACACCTTC. Protein product: CASSIRVGYTF.

The V gene is TRBV6-1, the J gene TRBJ2-7; perhaps TRBD1 as D (5 bases). Germline assignment: CDR1 MNHNS and CDR2 SASEGT. CDR3 length: 13 residues. Trimming took off 4 bases at V and 6 bases at J, with 13 bases between the two ends. The CDR3 DNA reads as TGTGCCAGCAGTGCCGCCGACAGCTTCGAGCAGTACTTC. This encodes CASSAADSFEQYF.

This chain joins TRBV19 and TRBJ2-3; D call uncertain. With 8 bases removed from V and 6 bases from J, the gap between germline ends came to 21 bases. This CDR3 contains 15 residues. Germline lookup yields CDR1 LNHDA and CDR2 SQIVND (reference sequence). Here the CDR3 reads CASGWGDRRPDTQYF. CDR3 coding DNA: TGTGCCAGTGGTTGGGGTGACCGACGGCCGGATACGCAGTATTTT.